Following are 32 T cell receptor beta chains from one sample sequenced in a study of graft-versus-host responses after intestinal transplantation. Libraries were prepared by immunoSEQ multiplex PCR; TCRdb keeps only in-frame clonotypes and omits some of them. The data hold about 18,000 clones, with approximately 80% observed a single time. Sequences were derived from PBMCs, sampled 14 days after transplant. Receptors originate from a human patient who received an intestinal transplant, so some T cells may come from the graft donor.

The J gene is TRBJ2-7, the V gene TRBV6-5; D tentatively reads TRBD1 or TRBD2 (5 bases each). Between the trimmed V and J ends, which lost 1 base and 3 bases, there was a span of 10 bases. CDR3 length: 14 residues. CDR1 is MNHEY and CDR2 is SVGAGI in the germline V gene. This chain's CDR3 is CASSYFSGSYEQYF. DNA of the CDR3: TGTGCCAGCAGTTACTTTTCAGGGAGCTACGAGCAGTACTTC.

This sequence joins TRBV2 and TRBJ1-4; perhaps TRBD1 as D (5 bases). The CDR3 is made up of 14 amino acids. Trimming left V 4 bases short and J 11 bases short, with 17 bases between. Germline V CDR1 and CDR2: SNHLY, FYNNEI. The CDR3 spells CASSAGPRIEKLFF. In DNA, the CDR3 is TGTGCCAGCAGTGCGGGACCGAGGATAGAGAAACTGTTTTTT.

This sequence joins TRBV18 and TRBJ2-1; D is uncertain. This CDR3 spans 13 amino acids. Trimming shortened V by 0 bases and J by 10 bases, and 10 bases separated the two germline ends. The V gene's germline CDR1 is KGHSH and CDR2 LQKENI. This chain's CDR3 is CASSPPLGSEQFF. As DNA, the CDR3 is TGTGCCAGCTCACCACCCCTAGGGTCCGAGCAGTTCTTC.

The gene calls are TRBV2 and TRBJ2-5; D uncertain. Germline CDR1 is SNHLY and CDR2 is FYNNEI. V gave up 1 base and J gave up 5 bases, with 11 bases separating them. The CDR3 sequence is 14 residues long. The CDR3 region has the DNA TGTGCCAGCAGTGAAGGGAGAACGTGGGAGACCCAGTACTTC. Amino acids: CASSEGRTWETQYF.

The rearrangement uses TRBV4-1 and TRBJ1-4; D unresolved. This CDR3 has 12 residues. V was clipped by 0 bases and J by 8 bases, with 4 bases between them. Germline CDR1 is MGHRA and CDR2 is YSYEKL. CDR3 amino acids: CASSQDAEKLFF. Here the CDR3 DNA reads TGCGCCAGCAGCCAAGATGCCGAAAAACTGTTTTTT.

The chain employs TRBV6-6 and TRBJ2-1, with D unclear. V shed 5 bases and J shed 6 bases, with 8 bases lying between them. The CDR3 loop spans 12 amino acids. Looked up from germline, CDR1 is MNHNY and CDR2 is SVGAGI (reference sequence). This CDR3 reads CASSLLGNEQFF. For the CDR3, the DNA is TGTGCCAGCAGTCTTCTAGGCAATGAGCAGTTCTTC.

The CDR3, as DNA: TGTGCCAGCAGCTTAGCGGGAGAGACCCAGTACTTC. This encodes CASSLAGETQYF. The V and J genes are TRBV7-2 and TRBJ2-5; D not certain. V lost 0 bases, J lost 4 bases, and 3 bases lay in between. The CDR3 has 12 residues. CDR1 is SGHTA, CDR2 FQGNSA, per germline. Using reference TRBV7-2 and TRBJ2-5 for the parts outside the CDR3, the full variable domain is GAGVSQSPSNKVTEKGKDVELRCDPISGHTALYWYRQSLGQGLEFLIYFQGNSAPDKSGLPSDRFSAERTGGSVSTLTIQRTQQEDSAVYLCASSLAGETQYFGPGTRLLVL.

V and J are TRBV14 and TRBJ2-7; D is unresolved. V lost 3 bases to trimming and J lost 0 bases, with 18 bases between them. Per the germline V gene, CDR1 is SGHDN and CDR2 is FVKESK. This CDR3 is built from 17 residues. As DNA, the CDR3 is TGTGCCAGCAGCCAGCCTATGGTTCCTGATGTCTCCTACGAGCAGTACTTC. It yields the protein CASSQPMVPDVSYEQYF.

The gene calls are TRBV7-9 and TRBJ2-7; D call uncertain. The V and J ends lost 0 bases and 5 bases respectively, with 11 bases between them. Germline loops: CDR1 SEHNR, CDR2 FQNEAQ (reference sequence). The CDR3 sequence is 14 residues long. CDR3 region: CASSLATARDEQYF. Here the CDR3 DNA reads TGTGCCAGCAGCTTAGCTACGGCCCGTGACGAGCAGTACTTC.

This chain connects TRBV5-1 to TRBJ1-1; D is unclear. The V gene's germline CDR1 is SGHRS and CDR2 YFSETQ. With 0 bases removed from V and 0 bases from J, the gap between germline ends came to 12 bases. This CDR3 has 16 amino acids. In nucleotides, the CDR3 is TGCGCCAGCAGCTTGGGGTACAGTTACATGAACACTGAAGCTTTCTTT. This translates into CASSLGYSYMNTEAFF.

The rearrangement links TRBV19 to TRBJ1-6; D gene unclear. Per the germline V gene, CDR1 is LNHDA and CDR2 is SQIVND (reference sequence). The CDR3 covers 15 residues. Between the trimmed V and J ends, which lost 3 bases and 6 bases, there was a span of 12 bases. The chain's CDR3 is CASSIRSPPNSPLHF. CDR3 DNA sequence: TGTGCCAGTAGTATCAGGAGCCCGCCTAATTCACCCCTCCACTTT.

This clone was found once. The V and J genes are TRBV5-6 and TRBJ2-1; a weak D match, TRBD1 (6 bases). Germline V gene sequence: CDR1 SGHDT, CDR2 YYEEEE. This CDR3 has 14 residues. V was trimmed by 4 bases and J by 8 bases, leaving 16 bases between them. The CDR3 region has the DNA TGTGCCAGCAGCGGGGAAGGCAGGGGCTATGAGCAGTTCTTC. Translation gives CASSGEGRGYEQFF.

This sequence joins TRBV11-2 and TRBJ1-1, with 7 bases aligning to TRBD1. The germline CDR1 and CDR2 sequences are SGHAT and FQNNGV. This CDR3 is built from 15 residues. With V trimmed by 1 base and J by 4 bases, 6 bases remained unmatched. In DNA, the CDR3 is TGTGCCAGCAGCTTAGGAGGACAGGTTCGCACTGAAGCTTTCTTT. The encoded protein is CASSLGGQVRTEAFF. Full variable domain (remainder filled in from reference TRBV11-2 and TRBJ1-1): EAGVAQSPRYKIIEKRQSVAFWCNPISGHATLYWYQQILGQGPKLLIQFQNNGVVDDSQLPKDRFSAERLKGVDSTLKIQPAKLEDSAVYLCASSLGGQVRTEAFFGQGTRLTVV.

The CDR3 DNA sequence: TGTGCCAGCAGTTTAGAAACAAGCCGGGATCAGCCCCAGCATTTT. This translates into CASSLETSRDQPQHF. The chain employs TRBV28 and TRBJ1-5; D is unclear. Trimming took off 2 bases at V and 5 bases at J, with 13 bases between the two ends. The CDR3 has 15 amino acids. The germline gives CDR1 MDHEN, CDR2 SYDVKM.

This rearrangement joins TRBV29-1 to TRBJ2-1, with TRBD2 matching 14 bases. The V gene end was trimmed by 7 bases and the J gene end by 12 bases; junction bases not matched to a gene: 8. Per germline, CDR1 SQVTM and CDR2 ANQGSEA. CDR3 length: 13 residues. The CDR3 here is CSDLGLAGAGQFF. CDR3 DNA sequence: TGCAGCGACCTGGGACTAGCGGGAGCGGGGCAGTTCTTC.

The rearrangement links TRBV10-2 to TRBJ1-2; 8 bases align to TRBD1. CDR1 and CDR2 (germline): WSHSY, SAAADI. This CDR3 comprises 17 residues. The V segment lost 3 bases and the J segment 1 base; nucleotides outside the gene matches: 10. DNA for the CDR3: TGCGCCAGCAGTGAATTGGCAGGGGGCGCGGATAACTATGGCTACACCTTC. It is translated as CASSELAGGADNYGYTF.

In regard to this clone: Mismatch with germline at one junction end may stem from a read error. The CDR3 DNA reads as TGTGCCGGCAGTGAAGGGGCTAGCGGGAGCAACGAGCAGTACTTC. It translates to CAGSEGASGSNEQYF. The rearrangement joins TRBV2 to TRBJ2-7, with 10 bases fitting TRBD2. The CDR3 consists of 15 residues. The V gene's germline CDR1 is SNHLY and CDR2 FYNNEI. The whole variable domain, remainder taken from reference TRBV2 and TRBJ2-7, is EPEVTQTPSHQVTQMGQEVILRCVPISNHLYFYWYRQILGQKVEFLVSFYNNEISEKSEIFDDQFSVERPDGSNFTLKIRSTKLEDSAMYFCAGSEGASGSNEQYFGPGTRLTVT.

V is TRBV2 and J is TRBJ1-4; no clear D gene. Per the germline V gene, CDR1 is SNHLY and CDR2 is FYNNEI. This CDR3 comprises 14 residues. Trimming took 8 bases from V and 5 from J, leaving 15 bases between them. As DNA, the CDR3 is TGTGCCAGCTTTTTTGACTACGAAAATGAAAAACTGTTTTTT. It encodes CASFFDYENEKLFF.

The chain recombines TRBV5-6 with TRBJ1-6, with 8 bases lining up with TRBD1. The CDR3 has 19 amino acids. Germline CDR1 is SGHDT and CDR2 is YYEEEE. The V and J ends lost 4 bases and 7 bases, in that order; junction bases with no gene match: 19. The CDR3 sequence is CASSATGTGTVIGNSPLHF. The DNA for the CDR3 is TGTGCCAGCAGCGCAACCGGGACAGGTACAGTCATCGGGAATTCACCCCTCCACTTT.

The V call is TRBV27, the J call TRBJ2-1; no reliable D call. Trimming removed 6 bases from V and 2 bases from J, with 8 bases in between. The CDR3 consists of 13 residues. Germline V gene lookup returns CDR1 MNHEY and CDR2 SMNVEV (reference sequence). The CDR3 region is CASSPQAYNEQFF. CDR3 coding DNA: TGTGCCAGCAGCCCCCAGGCCTACAATGAGCAGTTCTTC.

The chain is built from TRBV4-1 and TRBJ1-1; 8 bases are a match to TRBD1. Germline assignment: CDR1 MGHRA and CDR2 YSYEKL. The trim removed 3 bases at V and 2 bases at J, leaving 5 bases unmatched. The CDR3 length is 15 residues. CDR3 sequence reads: CASSHPDRGNTEAFF. Written as DNA, the CDR3 is TGCGCCAGCAGCCATCCCGACAGGGGTAACACTGAAGCTTTCTTT.

The V call is TRBV29-1, the J call TRBJ2-1; 8 bases are shared with TRBD2. V was clipped by 1 base and J by 1 base; unmatched bases: 6. The CDR3 has 16 residues. Germline V gene data show CDR1 as SQVTM and CDR2 as ANQGSEA. The DNA of the CDR3 is TGCAGCGTTGAAGCGGGGGGGCCTAGGTCCTACAATGAGCAGTTCTTC. Translation: CSVEAGGPRSYNEQFF.

V gene TRBV4-1 combines with J gene TRBJ1-6; D unclear. The CDR3 runs 14 residues. Deletions cut 0 bases from V and 8 bases from J, with 8 bases between. Germline loops: CDR1 MGHRA, CDR2 YSYEKL. CDR3 nucleotide sequence: TGCGCCAGCAGCCAAGAGGGAGAAGATTCACCCCTCCACTTT. It yields the protein CASSQEGEDSPLHF.

The gene calls are TRBV5-1 and TRBJ2-7; no firm D call. V shed 3 bases and J shed 2 bases, with 12 bases lying between them. The CDR3 loop spans 14 amino acids. CDR1 SGHRS and CDR2 YFSETQ come from the germline V gene. The CDR3 is CASSSSDGTYEQYF. CDR3 sequence (DNA): TGCGCCAGCAGCTCCTCGGACGGAACCTACGAGCAGTACTTC.

This clone was detected once. V and J are TRBV9 and TRBJ2-7; no firm D call. CDR1 is SGDLS and CDR2 is YYNGEE in the germline V gene. The CDR3 extends over 16 amino acids. The V and J ends lost 0 bases and 3 bases respectively, with 16 bases between them. The CDR3 region is CASSVAENPIRYEQYF. For the CDR3, the DNA is TGTGCCAGCAGCGTAGCGGAAAACCCTATTCGCTACGAGCAGTACTTC. Full variable domain (rest looked up from reference TRBV9 and TRBJ2-7): DSGVTQTPKHLITATGQRVTLRCSPRSGDLSVYWYQQSLDQGLQFLIQYYNGEERAKGNILERFSAQQFPDLHSELNLSSLELGDSALYFCASSVAENPIRYEQYFGPGTRLTVT.

The chain joins TRBV28 to TRBJ1-4; D remains ambiguous. Germline values: CDR1 MDHEN, CDR2 SYDVKM. Trimming removed 3 bases at V and 3 bases at J, with 14 bases between. CDR3 length: 16 amino acids. CDR3 DNA sequence: TGTGCCAGCAGTTTCGTCCCAGTGAACCCTAATGAAAAACTGTTTTTT. Its translation: CASSFVPVNPNEKLFF.

This clone has just a few counts. The rearrangement joins TRBV6-5 to TRBJ2-7; D possibly corresponds to TRBD2 (7 bases). CDR1 is MNHEY and CDR2 is SVGAGI in the germline V gene. V gave up 7 bases and J gave up 5 bases, with 21 bases separating them. The CDR3 has 15 residues. CDR3 sequence reads: CASTPSGGAGDEQYF. CDR3 in DNA: TGTGCCAGCACCCCCTCTGGGGGGGCGGGGGACGAGCAGTACTTC.

About this clone: Relative to the germline gene, one junction end is altered; a read error may explain this. This rearrangement joins TRBV7-7 to TRBJ2-7; 7 nucleotides line up with TRBD1. Germline CDR1 and CDR2: SSHAT and FNYEAQ (reference sequence). The CDR3 runs to 14 residues. In nucleotides, the CDR3 is TGTGCTAGCAGCCCGGGACAGCCTGACTACGAGCAGTACTTC. Its protein is CASSPGQPDYEQYF.

This chain links TRBV23-1 with TRBJ1-2; D remains unclear. TRBV23-1 has ORF status, its function being uncertain. The V end lost 0 bases, the J end lost 1 base, and 6 bases lay between the germline ends. CDR3 length equals 14 residues. In DNA form, the CDR3 reads TGCGCCAGCAGTCAATCGCACGTTAACTATGGCTACACCTTC. Encoded protein: CASSQSHVNYGYTF.

This rearrangement joins TRBV29-1 to TRBJ1-1; D is undetermined. This CDR3 contains 15 residues. Germline CDR1 reads SQVTM; CDR2 reads ANQGSEA. Trimming stripped 4 bases from V and 3 bases from J, with 18 bases between. The CDR3 here is CSVVHRAQKDTEAFF. CDR3 DNA sequence: TGCAGCGTTGTTCACCGTGCCCAGAAGGACACTGAAGCTTTCTTT.

The V call is TRBV11-1, the J call TRBJ2-1; D call uncertain. The germline V and J ends were trimmed by 0 bases and 5 bases, with 17 bases remaining between them. The germline V gene encodes CDR1 SGHAT and CDR2 FQDESV (reference sequence). This CDR3 has 17 amino acids. This CDR3 is CASSLAQTEFGDNEQFF. Here the CDR3 DNA reads TGTGCCAGCAGCTTAGCACAGACGGAGTTTGGCGACAATGAGCAGTTCTTC.

This clone came up once. The J gene is TRBJ1-1, the V gene TRBV4-1; weak D call: TRBD1 (6 bases). Per germline, CDR1 MGHRA and CDR2 YSYEKL. The CDR3 has 15 residues. Trimming shortened V by 1 base and J by 3 bases, and 12 bases separated the two germline ends. CDR3: CASSQVRDTYTEAFF. The CDR3 region has the DNA TGCGCCAGCAGCCAAGTTCGGGACACCTACACTGAAGCTTTCTTT.